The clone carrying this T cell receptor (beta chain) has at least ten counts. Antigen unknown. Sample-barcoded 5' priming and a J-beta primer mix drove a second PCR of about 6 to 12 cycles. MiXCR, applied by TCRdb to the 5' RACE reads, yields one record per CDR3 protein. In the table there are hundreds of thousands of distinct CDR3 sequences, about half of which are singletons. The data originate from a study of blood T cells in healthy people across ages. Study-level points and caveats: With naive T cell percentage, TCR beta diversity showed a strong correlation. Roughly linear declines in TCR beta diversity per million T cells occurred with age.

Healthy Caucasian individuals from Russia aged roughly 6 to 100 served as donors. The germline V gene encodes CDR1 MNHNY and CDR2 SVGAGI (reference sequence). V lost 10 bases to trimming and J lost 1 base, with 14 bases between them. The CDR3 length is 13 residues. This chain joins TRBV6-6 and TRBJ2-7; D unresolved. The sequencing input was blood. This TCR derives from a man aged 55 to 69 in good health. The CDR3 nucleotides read TGTGCCACACGACATTTGGTGTCCTACGAGCAGTACTTC. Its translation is CATRHLVSYEQYF.